This passage covers 17 T cell receptor beta chains from one sample sequenced in a study of regulatory T cells in long-lasting Graves disease. Time point here: newly diagnosed GD, antithyroid drugs for less than 3 months. After RNA was extracted from PBMCs, the TCR library was made from it. Investigators prepared the TCR beta libraries by applying iRepertoire HTBI primers and Arm-PCR of CDR3 regions. TCRdb re-called the multiplex PCR reads with MiXCR, one entry per CDR3 protein. The table includes fewer than 650,000 distinct CDR3 sequences, around 15% detected once. These same records also appear under a second study, on T cells in Graves' hyperthyroidism and ophthalmopathy.

This material consisted of peripheral blood mononuclear cells (PBMCs), taken at new diagnosis, from a patient treated with antithyroid drugs. The receptor source for this set is a man aged 18 to 29 with Graves disease.

In this sample, this clonotype turned up many times. This CDR3 reads CASSIGTELYEQYF. The CDR3 DNA follows: TGTGCCAGCAGCATCGGGACAGAGCTCTACGAGCAGTACTTC. J is TRBJ2-7 and V is TRBV11-2; 7 bases are a match to TRBD1. V lost 5 bases, J lost 3 bases, and 7 bases stayed unmatched. This CDR3 spans 14 amino acids. The germline V gene encodes CDR1 SGHAT and CDR2 FQNNGV.

The sample holds many counts of this clonotype. DNA of the CDR3: TGCAGTGCCCAGGAGGGAGGCAGGGAGTACACTGAAGCTTTCTTT. Amino acids: CSAQEGGREYTEAFF. This rearrangement joins TRBV20-1 to TRBJ1-1; TRBD1 is a possible D gene (5 bases). V lost 6 bases, J lost 3 bases, and 20 bases lay in between. CDR1 is DFQATT and CDR2 is SNEGSKA in the germline V gene (reference sequence). The CDR3 loop spans 15 amino acids.

This clonotype has just a few counts. The CDR3 loop is CSALNLAEERGNTGELFF. The CDR3 DNA sequence: TGCAGTGCTTTGAATCTAGCGGAAGAGAGGGGGAACACCGGGGAGCTGTTTTTT. V and J are TRBV20-1 and TRBJ2-2, with 7 bases matching TRBD2. The V gene end was trimmed by 5 bases and the J gene end by 1 base; junction bases not matched to a gene: 16. This CDR3 comprises 18 residues. Per the germline V gene, CDR1 is DFQATT and CDR2 is SNEGSKA (reference sequence).

This clonotype was seen ten or more times. The genes are TRBV30 and TRBJ2-1; D is undetermined. Germline CDR1 reads GTSNPN; CDR2 reads SVGIG (reference sequence). The CDR3 contains 10 residues. Trimming left V 4 bases short and J 10 bases short, with 8 bases between. For the CDR3, the DNA is TGTGCCTGGAATACTTGGGAGCAGTTCTTC. Translating gives CAWNTWEQFF.

The chain joins TRBV24-1 to TRBJ2-3, with 9 bases fitting TRBD2. Germline V gene data show CDR1 as KGHDR and CDR2 as SFDVKD. V trimming: 4 bases; J trimming: 3 bases; junction bases outside the gene matches: 7. CDR3 length: 16 amino acids. The CDR3 DNA follows: TGTGCCACCAGTGACGCTCAGACTAGCGGAACAGATACGCAGTATTTT. Protein: CATSDAQTSGTDTQYF.

Many counts were recorded for this clonotype. V is TRBV18 and J is TRBJ2-3; D remains ambiguous. V was trimmed by 3 bases and J by 6 bases, leaving 13 bases between them. This CDR3 contains 14 residues. Germline V gene sequence: CDR1 KGHSH, CDR2 LQKENI. CDR3 sequence: CASSPQGYADTQYF. DNA of the CDR3: TGTGCCAGCTCACCTCAAGGGTATGCCGATACGCAGTATTTT.

This sequence joins TRBV5-1 and TRBJ2-1, with D tentatively TRBD2 (6 bases). Trimming stripped 0 bases from V and 5 bases from J, with 9 bases between. Germline assignment: CDR1 SGHRS and CDR2 YFSETQ. The CDR3 runs 14 residues. The CDR3 DNA reads as TGCGCCAGCAGCTTGGAGCGGGCCGACAATGAGCAGTTCTTC. This sequence encodes CASSLERADNEQFF.

This clonotype showed up many times. The chain employs TRBV2 and TRBJ2-3; no definite D call. Trimming shortened V by 9 bases and J by 5 bases, and 15 bases separated the two germline ends. Germline loops: CDR1 SNHLY, CDR2 FYNNEI. The CDR3 length is 13 residues. The CDR3 nucleotides read TGTGCCAGTTCGATGGGTCTCCAAGATACGCAGTATTTT. This codes for CASSMGLQDTQYF.

V gene TRBV4-1 combines with J gene TRBJ2-5; 7 nucleotides match TRBD1. The CDR3 consists of 14 residues. With V trimmed by 2 bases and J by 3 bases, 3 bases remained unmatched. Germline assignment: CDR1 MGHRA and CDR2 YSYEKL. CDR3 protein: CASSQRDSEETQYF. The CDR3 DNA sequence: TGCGCCAGCAGCCAACGGGACAGCGAAGAGACCCAGTACTTC.

The chain recombines TRBV2 with TRBJ2-5; unclear D gene. The CDR3 runs 11 residues. Germline lookup yields CDR1 SNHLY and CDR2 FYNNEI. V gave up 2 bases and J gave up 6 bases, with 4 bases separating them. CDR3 DNA: TGTGCCAGCAGTGAAATCCAGACCCAGTACTTC. This translates into CASSEIQTQYF.

The genes are TRBV5-1 and TRBJ2-3; 8 bases are shared with TRBD2. The CDR3 runs to 14 residues. Germline V gene data show CDR1 as SGHRS and CDR2 as YFSETQ. V was clipped by 5 bases and J by 4 bases; unmatched bases: 6. CDR3 nucleotide sequence: TGCGCCAGCAGGGCGGGACTAGAATCAGATACGCAGTATTTT. Protein product: CASRAGLESDTQYF.

This clonotype was seen a handful of times. The chain joins TRBV19 to TRBJ2-7, with D perhaps matching TRBD1 (5 bases). The CDR3 extends over 13 amino acids. CDR1 and CDR2 from the germline V gene are LNHDA and SQIVND (reference sequence). Trimming removed 6 bases from V and 6 bases from J, with 15 bases in between. This chain's CDR3 is CASSPSPTAEQYF. The CDR3 DNA sequence: TGTGCCAGTAGCCCTTCTCCGACAGCCGAGCAGTACTTC.

This clonotype was recorded many times. The rearrangement uses TRBV12-3 or TRBV12-4 and TRBJ1-5; 9 bases are a match to TRBD1. The CDR3 runs 14 residues. Trimming removed 5 bases from V and 7 bases from J; junction bases left unmatched: 6. In DNA, the CDR3 is TGTGCCAGCAGTCCAACAGGGGGCGAACAGCCCCAGCATTTT. Its protein product is CASSPTGGEQPQHF.

This clonotype has only one observation. Being one base from a much bigger clone, this may be a read error. V and J are TRBV30 and TRBJ2-7; D remains ambiguous. CDR1 is GTSNPN, CDR2 SVGIG, per germline (reference sequence). The CDR3 runs 12 residues. The CDR3 reads CARSINRYEQYF. The CDR3 coding sequence is TGTGCCCGGAGTATTAATCGGTACGAGCAGTACTTC.

The V call is TRBV5-6, the J call TRBJ1-1; D gene ambiguous. Per the germline V gene, CDR1 is SGHDT and CDR2 is YYEEEE. The CDR3 covers 15 residues. V lost 2 bases and J 0 bases, leaving 11 bases between the germline ends. The CDR3 DNA follows: TGTGCCAGCAGCTTAGGCCGTTTCATGAACACTGAAGCTTTCTTT. Its protein is CASSLGRFMNTEAFF. The full variable domain, with the rest looked up from reference TRBV5-6 and TRBJ1-1, is DAGVTQSPTHLIKTRGQQVTLRCSPKSGHDTVSWYQQALGQGPQFIFQYYEEEERQRGNFPDRFSGHQFPNYSSELNVNALLLGDSALYLCASSLGRFMNTEAFFGQGTRLTVV.

As concerns this clonotype: A read error may explain this, as a much larger clone is one base away. CDR3 sequence (DNA): TGTGCCAGCTCACCCGCGACAGGGGCTTCCTACGAGCAGCACTTC. Translating it yields CASSPATGASYEQHF. This sequence joins TRBV18 and TRBJ2-7, with 8 nucleotides matching TRBD1. Germline loops: CDR1 KGHSH, CDR2 LQKENI. The CDR3 has 15 residues.

This clonotype has at least ten counts. V usage is TRBV29-1 and J usage is TRBJ2-1, with D possibly being TRBD2 (6 bases). The germline gives CDR1 SQVTM, CDR2 ANQGSEA. The CDR3 runs 18 residues. Trimming left V 4 bases short and J 2 bases short, with 24 bases between. CDR3 region: CSVAGVSGRPSAYNEQFF. CDR3 coding DNA: TGCAGCGTTGCTGGGGTTAGCGGTCGACCCTCGGCCTACAATGAGCAGTTCTTC.